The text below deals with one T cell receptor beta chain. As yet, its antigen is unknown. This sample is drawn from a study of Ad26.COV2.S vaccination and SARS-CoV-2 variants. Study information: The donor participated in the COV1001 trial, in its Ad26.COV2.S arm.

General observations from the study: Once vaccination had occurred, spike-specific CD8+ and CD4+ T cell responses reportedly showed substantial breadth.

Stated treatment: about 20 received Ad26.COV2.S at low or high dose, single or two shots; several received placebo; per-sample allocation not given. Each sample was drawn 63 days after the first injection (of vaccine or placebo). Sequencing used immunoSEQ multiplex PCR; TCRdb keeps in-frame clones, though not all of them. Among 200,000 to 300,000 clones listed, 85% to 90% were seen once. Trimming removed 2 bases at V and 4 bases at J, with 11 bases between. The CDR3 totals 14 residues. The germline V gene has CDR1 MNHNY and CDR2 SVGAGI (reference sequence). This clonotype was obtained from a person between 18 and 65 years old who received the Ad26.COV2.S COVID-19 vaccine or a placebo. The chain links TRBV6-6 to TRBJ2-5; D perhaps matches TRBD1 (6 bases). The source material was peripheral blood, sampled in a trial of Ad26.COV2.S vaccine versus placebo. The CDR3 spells CASSYGTIRETQYF. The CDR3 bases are TGTGCCAGCAGTTACGGGACAATACGAGAGACCCAGTACTTC.